Below, one TCR beta chain is given with its context. Its antigen is as yet unknown. TCRdb reprocessed the 5' RACE reads via MiXCR and lists one record per CDR3 protein. The profile shows roughly 110,000 distinct CDR3 sequences, around 8.6% of them singletons. The data were taken from a study of T cells after yellow fever vaccination. Trimming left V 7 bases short and J 7 bases short, with 16 bases between. Per the germline V gene, CDR1 is SGHVS and CDR2 is FNYEAQ. The CDR3 spans 14 residues. Study-wide points: Booster samples showed a return of most primary-vaccination clones (approximately 95% CD4, about 85% CD8).

J is TRBJ1-4 and V is TRBV7-6, with TRBD1 as a possible D gene (6 bases). This material consisted of CD8+ T cells sorted from PBMCs, taken 45 days after the yellow fever booster vaccination. The receptor's source is a man aged 25-45 years who received the YFV17D yellow fever vaccine. The CDR3 sequence: CASTLQRGGEKLFF. The CDR3 DNA reads TGTGCCAGCACCCTTCAGAGGGGGGGTGAAAAACTGTTTTTT.